This T cell receptor beta chain appears in the sequencing data of a study of blood T cells in healthy people across ages. Study-level results: Because sorting was not performed, PBMCs prevented conclusive naive versus antigen-experienced comparison.

This clonotype was detected only a few times. Its cognate antigen is unknown. Trimming removed 2 bases from V and 2 bases from J; junction bases left unmatched: 4. The CDR3 extends over 16 amino acids. Germline values: CDR1 SGDLS, CDR2 YYNGEE. Primed by a sample-barcoded 5' primer and a J-beta primer mix, a second PCR proceeded for 7 to 11 cycles. TCRdb re-derived calls from the 5' RACE reads in MiXCR, one entry per CDR3 protein. The data hold fewer than 600,000 distinct CDR3 sequences, with 27% observed a single time. The data also belong to a second study, concerning T cells of mothers and their children. That work states: The second PCR's M1S primer added sample barcodes and 2-4 random nucleotides.

The sequence was collected from a boy aged 2 to 9 in good health. Input material: blood. The chain carries TRBV9 and TRBJ2-3, with 11 bases lining up with TRBD2. The CDR3 loop reads CASSVLAGGPTDTQYF. The CDR3 bases are TGTGCCAGCAGCGTTCTAGCGGGGGGACCCACAGATACGCAGTATTTT.